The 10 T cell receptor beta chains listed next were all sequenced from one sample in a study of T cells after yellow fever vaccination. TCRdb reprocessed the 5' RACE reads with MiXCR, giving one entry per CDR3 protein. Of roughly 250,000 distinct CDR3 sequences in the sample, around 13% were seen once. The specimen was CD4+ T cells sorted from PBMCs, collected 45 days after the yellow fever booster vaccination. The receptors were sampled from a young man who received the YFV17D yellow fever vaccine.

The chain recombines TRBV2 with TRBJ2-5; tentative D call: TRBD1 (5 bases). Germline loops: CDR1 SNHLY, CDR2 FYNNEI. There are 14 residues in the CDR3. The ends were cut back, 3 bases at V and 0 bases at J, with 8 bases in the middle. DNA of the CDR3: TGTGCCAGCAGTGAGGACAACTACCAAGAGACCCAGTACTTC. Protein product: CASSEDNYQETQYF.

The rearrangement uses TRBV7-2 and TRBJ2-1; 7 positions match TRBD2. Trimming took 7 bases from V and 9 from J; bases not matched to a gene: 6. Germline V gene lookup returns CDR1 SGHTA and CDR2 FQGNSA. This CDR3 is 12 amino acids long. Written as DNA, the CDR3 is TGTGCCAGCACCACGGGCGGGGGTGAGCAGTTCTTC. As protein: CASTTGGGEQFF.

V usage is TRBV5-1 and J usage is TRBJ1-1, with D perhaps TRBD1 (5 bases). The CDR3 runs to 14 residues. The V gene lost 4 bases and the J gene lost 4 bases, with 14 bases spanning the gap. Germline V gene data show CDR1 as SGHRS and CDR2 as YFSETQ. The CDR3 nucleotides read TGCGCCAGCAGCCCCCGGGACGTAAGCACTGAAGCTTTCTTT. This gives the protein CASSPRDVSTEAFF.

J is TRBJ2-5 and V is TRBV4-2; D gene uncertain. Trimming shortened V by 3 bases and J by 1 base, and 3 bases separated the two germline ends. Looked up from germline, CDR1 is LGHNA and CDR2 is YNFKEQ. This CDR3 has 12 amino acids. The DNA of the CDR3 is TGTGCCAGCAGCCACCCCCAAGAGACCCAGTACTTC. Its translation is CASSHPQETQYF.

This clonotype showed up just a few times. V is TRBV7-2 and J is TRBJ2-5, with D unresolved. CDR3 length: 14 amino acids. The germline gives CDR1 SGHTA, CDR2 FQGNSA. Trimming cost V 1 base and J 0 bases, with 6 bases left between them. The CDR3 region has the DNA TGTGCCAGCAGCTTAGGGCCAAACCAAGAGACCCAGTACTTC. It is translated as CASSLGPNQETQYF.

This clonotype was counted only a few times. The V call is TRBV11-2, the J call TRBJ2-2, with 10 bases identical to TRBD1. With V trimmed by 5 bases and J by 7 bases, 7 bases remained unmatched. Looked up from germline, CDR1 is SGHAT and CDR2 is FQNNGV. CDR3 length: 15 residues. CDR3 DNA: TGTGCCAGCAGCACAGGACAGGGGGTGGTCGGGGAGCTGTTTTTT. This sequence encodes CASSTGQGVVGELFF. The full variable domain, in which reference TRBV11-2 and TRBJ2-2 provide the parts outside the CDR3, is EAGVAQSPRYKIIEKRQSVAFWCNPISGHATLYWYQQILGQGPKLLIQFQNNGVVDDSQLPKDRFSAERLKGVDSTLKIQPAKLEDSAVYLCASSTGQGVVGELFFGEGSRLTVL.

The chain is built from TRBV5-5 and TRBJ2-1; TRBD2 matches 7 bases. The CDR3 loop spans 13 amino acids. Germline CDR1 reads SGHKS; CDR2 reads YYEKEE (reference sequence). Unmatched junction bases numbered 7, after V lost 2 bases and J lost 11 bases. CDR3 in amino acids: CASSLGSGIKQFF. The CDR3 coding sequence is TGTGCCAGCAGCTTAGGGAGCGGGATTAAGCAGTTCTTC.

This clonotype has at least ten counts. The CDR3 DNA sequence: TGTGCCAGCAGCCCACCAGCCAAAAACATTCAGTACTTC. It translates to CASSPPAKNIQYF. V is TRBV6-1 and J is TRBJ2-4; D remains ambiguous. The CDR3 consists of 13 residues. In germline, CDR1 is MNHNS, CDR2 SASEGT. V was trimmed by 6 bases and J by 0 bases, leaving 6 bases between them.

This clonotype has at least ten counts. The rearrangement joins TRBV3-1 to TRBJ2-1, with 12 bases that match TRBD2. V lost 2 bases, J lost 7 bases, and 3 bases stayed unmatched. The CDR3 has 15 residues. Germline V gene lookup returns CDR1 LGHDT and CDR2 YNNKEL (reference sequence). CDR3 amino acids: CASSQLAGGPNEQFF. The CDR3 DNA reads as TGTGCCAGCAGCCAACTAGCGGGAGGGCCAAATGAGCAGTTCTTC.

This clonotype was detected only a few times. CDR3 residues: CASSFSGAPKLFF. Written as DNA, the CDR3 is TGTGCCAGCAGCTTTTCGGGGGCCCCTAAACTGTTTTTT. J is TRBJ1-4 and V is TRBV7-2; possible D gene TRBD1, 6 bases. The CDR3 length is 13 residues. Trimming left V 3 bases short and J 11 bases short, with 13 bases between. Germline loops: CDR1 SGHTA, CDR2 FQGNSA. Combining the CDR3 with reference TRBV7-2 and TRBJ1-4 gives the whole variable domain GAGVSQSPSNKVTEKGKDVELRCDPISGHTALYWYRQSLGQGLEFLIYFQGNSAPDKSGLPSDRFSAERTGGSVSTLTIQRTQQEDSAVYLCASSFSGAPKLFFGSGTQLSVL.